This TCR beta chain was sequenced during a study of T cell responses to AZD1222 COVID-19 vaccine. Study-wide findings and caveats: A reported finding is that nearly half of spike-specific TCRs target unmutated variant regions.

The CDR3 extends over 15 amino acids. In germline, CDR1 is MNHEY, CDR2 SVGAGI. V was cut by 2 bases and J by 2 bases, with 10 bases left in between. Repertoires were generated with immunoSEQ multiplex PCR, while TCRdb's copy carries only in-frame clones and drops some. The profile shows approximately 190,000 clones, approximately 92% of them singletons. About this clone itself: Its specificity is not known.

The sequences come from peripheral blood, collected 28 days after the second dose of the MenACWY control vaccine. The chain links TRBV6-5 to TRBJ1-5, with D hard to call. This TCR was recovered from an adult who received the MenACWY meningococcal vaccine as a control. CDR3 region: CASSYTSGGNQPQHF. DNA of the CDR3: TGTGCCAGCAGTTACACGTCCGGGGGCAATCAGCCCCAGCATTTT.